One sample yielded the 4 T cell receptor beta chains listed below, sequenced in a study of response to subunit inactivated influenza vaccine. Each CDR3 protein gets one entry after TCRdb re-called the RT-PCR reads with MiXCR. The sample contains fewer than 600,000 distinct CDR3 sequences, more than 7% of which appear only once. The material was PBMCs from blood, obtained less than 25 months after vaccination. These receptors were taken from a man aged 50 to 75 who received an inactivated influenza vaccine.

The table lists this clonotype with a few counts. The J gene is TRBJ2-4, the V gene TRBV3-1, with 7 bases aligning to TRBD2. The CDR3 has 15 amino acids. Germline trimming cut 0 bases from V and 9 bases from J; bases unmatched to any gene: 8. The germline V gene has CDR1 LGHDT and CDR2 YNNKEL (reference sequence). The CDR3 sequence: CASSQDLTGGGIQYF. The CDR3 DNA is TGTGCCAGCAGCCAAGATCTTACGGGAGGTGGCATTCAGTACTTC. The full variable domain, completed using reference TRBV3-1 and TRBJ2-4, is DTAVSQTPKYLVTQMGNDKSIKCEQNLGHDTMYWYKQDSKKFLKIMFSYNNKELIINETVPNRFSPKSPDKAHLNLHINSLELGDSAVYFCASSQDLTGGGIQYFGAGTRLSVL.

This clonotype was detected a few times. This chain joins TRBV25-1 and TRBJ2-5; D might be TRBD2 (6 bases). Germline CDR1 and CDR2: MGHDK and SYGVNS. This CDR3 spans 15 amino acids. The V end was cut by 5 bases, the J end by 5 bases, with 18 bases between. Here the CDR3 reads CASSQFGGFDETQYF. For the CDR3, the DNA is TGTGCCAGCAGTCAATTCGGGGGATTCGACGAGACCCAGTACTTC.

This clonotype was seen many times. The J gene is TRBJ2-7, the V gene TRBV4-2; perhaps TRBD1 as D (6 bases). This CDR3 contains 15 residues. Germline V gives CDR1 LGHNA, CDR2 YNFKEQ. V dropped 1 base and J dropped 1 base, with 11 bases sitting between them. CDR3 loop: CASSQGTAKSYEQYF. CDR3 DNA: TGTGCCAGCAGCCAAGGGACAGCAAAATCCTACGAGCAGTACTTC.

This rearrangement joins TRBV6-1 to TRBJ2-3; either TRBD1 or TRBD2 may supply D (5 bases each). V lost 6 bases to trimming and J lost 1 base, with 14 bases between them. The CDR3 runs to 15 residues. Germline CDR1 is MNHNS and CDR2 is SASEGT. Here the CDR3 DNA reads TGTGCCAGCAGCGTCCGGGACGGTGGCACAGATACGCAGTATTTT. Translated, it gives CASSVRDGGTDTQYF.